Shown below are 29 T cell receptor beta chains from a single sample sequenced in a study of cytomegalovirus exposure and HLA in healthy donors. The PCR made use of 60 Vbeta and 13 Jbeta primers. Profiled with immunoSEQ multiplex PCR; TCRdb holds only in-frame clones, not every one. Counted here are roughly 120,000 clones, about four fifths occurring once; the ten biggest clones make up approximately 2%. The sample taken for sequencing was PBMCs. These receptor sequences come from a man younger than 30 in good health and CMV-seronegative.

The chain uses TRBV13 and TRBJ2-1; TRBD2 aligns across 8 bases. V dropped 4 bases and J dropped 6; count of bases not matched to a gene: 8. The CDR3 has 15 amino acids. Germline CDR1 reads PRHDT; CDR2 reads FYEKMQ (reference sequence). Here the CDR3 DNA reads TGTGCCAGCAGCTCAGGACTAGCAACGGGCAATGAGCAGTTCTTC. Its protein product is CASSSGLATGNEQFF.

The V call is TRBV27, the J call TRBJ2-7; a possible D gene is TRBD2 (6 bases). CDR1 is MNHEY and CDR2 is SMNVEV in the germline V gene (reference sequence). This CDR3 region has 14 residues. CDR3: CAGSFQGGMGEQYV. In DNA, the CDR3 is TGTGCCGGCAGTTTCCAGGGCGGGATGGGCGAGCAGTACGTC.

The gene calls are TRBV7-8 and TRBJ2-3; 8 bases line up with TRBD2. The CDR3 runs 16 residues. Looked up from germline, CDR1 is SGHVS and CDR2 is FQNEAQ. The trim removed 2 bases at V and 2 bases at J, leaving 6 bases unmatched. This chain's CDR3 is CASSLSGSPPTDTQYF. The CDR3 nucleotides read TGTGCCAGCAGCTTAAGCGGGAGCCCCCCCACAGATACGCAGTATTTT.

This chain links TRBV11-2 with TRBJ2-7; TRBD2 matches at 8 bases. J lost 2 bases, V lost 5 bases, and 11 bases had no gene match. Germline values: CDR1 SGHAT, CDR2 FQNNGV. The CDR3 runs to 16 residues. The CDR3 bases are TGTGCCAGCAGCCCAAGGACTAGCCCCAATACCTACGAGCAGTACTTC. It specifies CASSPRTSPNTYEQYF.

The chain employs TRBV2 and TRBJ2-2; D remains unclear. Trimming left V 10 bases short and J 2 bases short, with 17 bases between. The CDR3 sequence is 15 residues long. From germline, CDR1 is SNHLY and CDR2 FYNNEI. The CDR3 DNA sequence: TGTGCCACCACCCCCCAGTCAATCAACACCGGGGAGCTGTTTTTT. It translates to CATTPQSINTGELFF.

The rearrangement joins TRBV7-2 to TRBJ2-5; D call uncertain. With the DNA end fitting TRBJ2-7 better, the J assignment may be wrong. Germline assignment: CDR1 SGHTA and CDR2 FQGNSA. CDR3 length: 15 amino acids. Written as DNA, the CDR3 is TGTGCCAGCAGGGTCAGTGGCGGATCCCCCTACGAGCAGTACTTC. Its protein product is CASRVSGGSPYEQYF.

The chain recombines TRBV7-9 with TRBJ2-2; no reliable D call. Germline lookup yields CDR1 SEHNR and CDR2 FQNEAQ (reference sequence). The CDR3 contains 13 residues. Trimming cost V 5 bases and J 6 bases, with 10 bases left between them. The CDR3 DNA sequence: TGTGCCAGCAGCCCGCAGGCCCCCGGGGAGCTGTTTTTT. Amino acids: CASSPQAPGELFF.

The V call is TRBV15, the J call TRBJ1-1; maybe TRBD1 (6 bases). Trimming removed 3 bases from V and 1 base from J, with 24 bases in between. Germline CDR1 LNHNV, CDR2 YYDKDF (reference sequence). The CDR3 has 19 residues. The CDR3, as DNA: TGTGCCACCAGCAGTGGTTTCAGGACAGCGGACATATGGAACACTGAAGCTTTCTTT. This sequence encodes CATSSGFRTADIWNTEAFF.

The rearrangement uses TRBV7-2 and TRBJ2-7; 14 nucleotides line up with TRBD2. The J segment lost 2 bases and the V segment lost 5 bases, leaving 11 bases of the junction unmatched. Looked up from germline, CDR1 is SGHTA and CDR2 is FQGNSA. The CDR3 runs 18 residues. In nucleotides, the CDR3 is TGTGCCAGCAGCGTAACCGGGACTAGCGGGAGTAAGACCTACGAGCAGTACTTC. It specifies CASSVTGTSGSKTYEQYF. Full variable domain (outside the CDR3, taken from reference TRBV7-2 and TRBJ2-7): GAGVSQSPSNKVTEKGKDVELRCDPISGHTALYWYRQSLGQGLEFLIYFQGNSAPDKSGLPSDRFSAERTGGSVSTLTIQRTQQEDSAVYLCASSVTGTSGSKTYEQYFGPGTRLTVT.

The DNA of the CDR3 is TGTGCCTGGAGTATCTTACAGGGTAACCAGCCCCAGCATTTT. This sequence encodes CAWSILQGNQPQHF. The chain uses TRBV30 and TRBJ1-5; D possibly corresponds to TRBD1 (6 bases). The germline CDR1 and CDR2 sequences are GTSNPN and SVGIG (reference sequence). The CDR3 totals 14 residues. Trimming pared 2 bases from V and 7 bases from J, leaving 15 bases between.

The rearrangement links TRBV9 to TRBJ2-4; D is possibly TRBD2 (5 bases). From germline, CDR1 is SGDLS and CDR2 YYNGEE. The CDR3 loop spans 13 amino acids. The germline V and J ends were trimmed by 0 bases and 12 bases, with 13 bases remaining between them. Here the CDR3 DNA reads TGTGCCAGCAGCGTAGGGGCTAGCAGCCATCAGTACTTC. Protein: CASSVGASSHQYF.

This chain joins TRBV19 and TRBJ2-5; TRBD1 aligns across 9 bases. The V gene end was trimmed by 6 bases and the J gene end by 4 bases; junction bases not matched to a gene: 9. This CDR3 contains 15 residues. Per the germline V gene, CDR1 is LNHDA and CDR2 is SQIVND (reference sequence). DNA of the CDR3: TGTGCCAGTAGAGGGACAGGGTTGTGGGGAGAGACCCAGTACTTC. It specifies CASRGTGLWGETQYF.

The V and J genes are TRBV5-1 and TRBJ1-4; 7 positions agree with TRBD1. CDR1 and CDR2 from the germline V gene are SGHRS and YFSETQ. This CDR3 has 13 residues. V was clipped by 4 bases and J by 6 bases; unmatched bases: 3. The chain's CDR3 is CASSKGTDEKLFF. DNA for the CDR3: TGCGCCAGCAGCAAGGGGACAGATGAAAAACTGTTTTTT.

The V and J genes are TRBV11-2 and TRBJ2-2, with D perhaps matching TRBD1 (6 bases). The germline gives CDR1 SGHAT, CDR2 FQNNGV. The CDR3 consists of 17 residues. Trimming removed 4 bases from V and 4 bases from J, with 19 bases in between. In nucleotides, the CDR3 is TGTGCCAGCAGCTCCAATGGGGGACACTGGGGCACCGGGGAGCTGTTTTTT. Its translation is CASSSNGGHWGTGELFF.

The chain's CDR3 is CASSPTGGQGNEKLFF. Written as DNA, the CDR3 is TGTGCCAGCAGCCCTACGGGGGGACAGGGAAATGAAAAACTGTTTTTT. The chain has TRBV11-2 and TRBJ1-4; 9 bases are shared with TRBD1. Germline CDR1 SGHAT, CDR2 FQNNGV. CDR3 length: 16 residues. With V trimmed by 5 bases and J by 5 bases, 9 bases remained unmatched.

In its sample, this clone was seen once. The chain joins TRBV27 to TRBJ2-2, with a tentative D call TRBD1 (5 bases). The CDR3 length is 14 residues. The V and J ends lost 4 bases and 6 bases respectively, with 12 bases between them. The V gene's germline CDR1 is MNHEY and CDR2 SMNVEV (reference sequence). The CDR3 DNA sequence: TGTGCCAGCAGTTCCGCAGGGTGGTCCGGGGAGCTGTTTTTT. Residues: CASSSAGWSGELFF.

V and J are TRBV7-2 and TRBJ2-7; TRBD1 matches 7 bases. Trimming cost V 1 base and J 2 bases; bases outside gene matches: 2. CDR1 is SGHTA and CDR2 is FQGNSA in the germline V gene. The CDR3 consists of 14 residues. CDR3 sequence reads: CASSLGTGPYEQYF. Written as DNA, the CDR3 is TGTGCCAGCAGCTTAGGGACAGGACCCTACGAGCAGTACTTC.

The chain uses TRBV28 and TRBJ1-5, with TRBD1 identical over 10 bases. The CDR3 consists of 15 residues. Germline values: CDR1 MDHEN, CDR2 SYDVKM. V shed 6 bases, J shed 7 bases, and the junction held 9 bases outside the gene matches. CDR3 sequence: CASSPWTGGMQPQHF. CDR3 nucleotides: TGTGCCAGCAGCCCGTGGACAGGGGGAATGCAGCCCCAGCATTTT.

This clone was picked up a small number of times. The chain joins TRBV7-2 to TRBJ2-1; possible D gene TRBD1, 7 bases. This CDR3 has 13 amino acids. Per germline, CDR1 SGHTA and CDR2 FQGNSA. V dropped 5 bases and J dropped 8 bases, with 13 bases sitting between them. In nucleotides, the CDR3 is TGTGCCAGCAGCCCCCCCAGGGGGGATGAGCAGTTCTTC. It encodes CASSPPRGDEQFF. Combining the CDR3 with reference TRBV7-2 and TRBJ2-1 gives the whole variable domain GAGVSQSPSNKVTEKGKDVELRCDPISGHTALYWYRQSLGQGLEFLIYFQGNSAPDKSGLPSDRFSAERTGGSVSTLTIQRTQQEDSAVYLCASSPPRGDEQFFGPGTRLTVL.

This clone turned up a few times. V is TRBV2 and J is TRBJ2-5; TRBD1 might be the D (6 bases). CDR1 and CDR2 (germline): SNHLY, FYNNEI. Trimming cost V 9 bases and J 3 bases, with 20 bases left between them. The CDR3 extends over 15 amino acids. The CDR3 DNA reads TGTGCCAGTCTTACTCAGGGGATTGCGGAAGAGACCCAGTACTTC. Its translation: CASLTQGIAEETQYF.

A single count supports this clone. V and J are TRBV6-1 and TRBJ1-2; D unresolved. The germline CDR1 and CDR2 sequences are MNHNS and SASEGT. V lost 3 bases and J 5 bases, leaving 13 bases between the germline ends. The CDR3 is made up of 14 amino acids. CDR3 protein: CASSDLSQDYGYTF. The CDR3 coding sequence is TGTGCCAGCAGTGACCTATCTCAAGATTATGGCTACACCTTC.

This clone has just one count. This sequence joins TRBV2 and TRBJ2-3; 11 nucleotides match TRBD1. This CDR3 comprises 16 residues. The trim removed 6 bases at V and 3 bases at J, leaving 8 bases unmatched. In germline, CDR1 is SNHLY, CDR2 FYNNEI. The CDR3 spells CASSLLGTGGTDTQYF. As DNA, the CDR3 is TGTGCCAGCAGCCTCCTTGGGACAGGGGGTACAGATACGCAGTATTTT. Full variable domain (outside the CDR3, taken from reference TRBV2 and TRBJ2-3): EPEVTQTPSHQVTQMGQEVILRCVPISNHLYFYWYRQILGQKVEFLVSFYNNEISEKSEIFDDQFSVERPDGSNFTLKIRSTKLEDSAMYFCASSLLGTGGTDTQYFGPGTRLTVL.

The V call is TRBV29-1, the J call TRBJ2-7; 9 bases fit TRBD1. CDR1 SQVTM and CDR2 ANQGSEA come from the germline V gene. The CDR3 loop spans 13 amino acids. The V and J ends lost 4 bases and 0 bases, in that order; junction bases with no gene match: 1. This CDR3 is CSVGTGDSYEQYF. The CDR3 nucleotides read TGCAGCGTTGGGACAGGGGACTCCTACGAGCAGTACTTC.

The chain employs TRBV10-3 and TRBJ2-7, with 9 bases aligning to TRBD1. The CDR3 has 14 amino acids. Germline assignment: CDR1 ENHRY and CDR2 SYGVKD. J was trimmed by 3 bases and V by 6 bases; bases with no gene match: 6. CDR3 amino acids: CAIRTGGRGYEQYV. DNA for the CDR3: TGTGCCATCAGGACAGGGGGTAGAGGCTACGAGCAGTACGTC.

This clone appeared a single time. The rearrangement links TRBV7-3 to TRBJ1-6, with 9 bases fitting TRBD1. The V gene end was trimmed by 2 bases and the J gene end by 3 bases; junction bases not matched to a gene: 2. The germline gives CDR1 SGHTA, CDR2 FQGTGA. The CDR3 loop spans 16 amino acids. CDR3 protein: CASSLGDRVYNSPLHF. CDR3 sequence (DNA): TGTGCCAGCAGCTTAGGGGACAGGGTCTATAATTCACCCCTCCACTTT.

In the case of this clone: The sample holds other DNA sequences that translate to the same CDR3. This chain connects TRBV28 to TRBJ1-1, with 7 positions matching TRBD1. The CDR3 length is 16 residues. After removal of 2 bases from V and 5 bases from J, the junction contained 11 bases not matched to a gene. CDR1 and CDR2 from the germline V gene are MDHEN and SYDVKM. This chain's CDR3 is CASSLDREFEKTEAFF. The CDR3 coding sequence is TGTGCCAGCAGTTTAGACAGGGAGTTTGAGAAGACTGAAGCTTTCTTT.

CDR3 protein: CASSLGGAEETQYF. The CDR3 coding sequence is TGTGCCAGCTCACTTGGGGGGGCCGAAGAGACCCAGTACTTC. The V call is TRBV18, the J call TRBJ2-5, with D possibly TRBD2 on 7 matching bases. Germline V gene lookup returns CDR1 KGHSH and CDR2 LQKENI. Deletions cut 4 bases from V and 3 bases from J, with 12 bases between. The CDR3 is made up of 14 amino acids.

This rearrangement joins TRBV27 to TRBJ1-2; 8 positions match TRBD1. This CDR3 comprises 17 residues. V trimming: 6 bases; J trimming: 4 bases; junction bases outside the gene matches: 16. Germline values: CDR1 MNHEY, CDR2 SMNVEV (reference sequence). CDR3 protein: CASSFGRTGLDSYGYTF. In DNA, the CDR3 is TGTGCCAGCAGCTTTGGCCGGACAGGGTTAGATTCCTATGGCTACACCTTC.

This chain connects TRBV9 to TRBJ2-5, with 9 bases that match TRBD1. The CDR3 length is 16 residues. After removal of 4 bases from V and 1 base from J, the junction contained 8 bases not matched to a gene. Looked up from germline, CDR1 is SGDLS and CDR2 is YYNGEE. The CDR3 DNA reads as TGTGCCAGCAGCCTACAGGGGGCCTTTGGCCAAGAGACCCAGTACTTC. It yields the protein CASSLQGAFGQETQYF.